The rows below give T cell receptor beta chains drawn from one sample of a study of cytomegalovirus exposure and HLA in healthy donors. Profiling relied on immunoSEQ multiplex PCR, and the TCRdb table lists in-frame clones only, not all of them. The data hold some 190,000 clones, with 65% to 80% observed a single time. Material: PBMCs. All receptors come from a woman in her twenties or thirties in good health and CMV-seropositive. Both conserved end residues are part of each CDR3. The order of the fields is D gene, J gene, CDR3 length, clone size, V gene, CDR3 protein, CDR3 DNA. The D gene is left open where the match is weak. Size is omitted from some rows. Given values are once, few, many or a class for expanded clones.

.	TRBJ2-7	12	few	TRBV11-2	CASSPNFVEQYF	TGTGCCAGCAGCCCCAACTTTGTCGAGCAGTACTTC
TRBD2	TRBJ2-7	14	.	TRBV6-1	CASGRGGAPYEQYF	TGTGCCTCCGGTCGGGGGGGGGCTCCCTACGAGCAGTACTTC
TRBD1	TRBJ1-4	13	.	TRBV29-1	CSAGGQGEEKLFF	TGCAGCGCCGGTGGACAGGGTGAAGAAAAACTGTTTTTT
.	TRBJ1-6	13	.	TRBV28	CASKEALGSPLHF	TGTGCCAGCAAGGAGGCACTCGGGTCACCCCTCCACTTT
.	TRBJ2-1	16	.	TRBV4-2	CASSQNGPGGGNEQFF	TGTGCCAGCAGCCAAAACGGGCCAGGGGGAGGCAATGAGCAGTTCTTC
TRBD1	TRBJ2-7	14	.	TRBV7-6	CASSLGQGPTEQYF	TGTGCCAGCAGCTTAGGACAGGGCCCCACCGAGCAGTACTTC
.	TRBJ1-2	11	.	TRBV6-5	CASSSQAGYTF	TGTGCCAGCAGTTCTCAGGCTGGCTACACCTTC
TRBD1	TRBJ1-6	16	.	TRBV19	CASSSGQGGVDSPLHF	TGTGCCAGTAGCTCCGGACAGGGCGGAGTCGATTCACCCCTCCACTTT
TRBD2	TRBJ2-1	17	.	TRBV5-4	CASSSALQRGAHNEQFF	TGTGCCAGCAGCTCCGCCCTCCAGCGGGGGGCACACAATGAGCAGTTCTTC
.	TRBJ1-2	14	.	TRBV7-9	CASSLASFNYGYTF	TGTGCCAGCAGCTTAGCCAGTTTTAACTATGGCTACACCTTC
TRBD1	TRBJ1-3	14	.	TRBV18	CASRPTGAGNTIYF	TGTGCCAGCCGACCGACAGGGGCAGGAAACACCATATATTTT
.	TRBJ1-5	14	.	TRBV27	CASSLLGGNQPQHF	TGTGCCAGCAGCCTACTGGGGGGAAATCAGCCCCAGCATTTT
TRBD1	TRBJ1-2	15	.	TRBV7-2	CASSLRQGPSYGYTF	TGTGCCAGCAGCCTGAGACAGGGCCCTTCCTATGGCTACACCTTC